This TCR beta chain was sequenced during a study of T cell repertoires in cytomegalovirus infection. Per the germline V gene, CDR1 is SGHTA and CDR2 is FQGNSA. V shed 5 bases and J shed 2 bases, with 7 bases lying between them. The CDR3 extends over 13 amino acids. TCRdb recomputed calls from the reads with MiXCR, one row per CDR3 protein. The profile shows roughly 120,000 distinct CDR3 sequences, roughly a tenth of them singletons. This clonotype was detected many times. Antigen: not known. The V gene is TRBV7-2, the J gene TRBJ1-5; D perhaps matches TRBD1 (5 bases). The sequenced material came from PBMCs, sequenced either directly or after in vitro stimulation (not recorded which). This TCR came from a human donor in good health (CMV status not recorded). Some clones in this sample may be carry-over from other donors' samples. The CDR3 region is CASSIRGNQPQHF. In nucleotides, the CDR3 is TGTGCCAGCAGCATCAGGGGCAATCAGCCCCAGCATTTT. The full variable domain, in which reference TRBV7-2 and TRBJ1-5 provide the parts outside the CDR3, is GAGVSQSPSNKVTEKGKDVELRCDPISGHTALYWYRQSLGQGLEFLIYFQGNSAPDKSGLPSDRFSAERTGGSVSTLTIQRTQQEDSAVYLCASSIRGNQPQHFGDGTRLSIL.